A selection of T cell receptor beta chains follows, all from one sample in a study of technical replicates of blood from a handful of donors. Libraries were prepared by immunoSEQ multiplex PCR; TCRdb keeps only in-frame clonotypes and omits some of them. The data hold 70,000 to 85,000 clones, with roughly 97% observed a single time. Sequenced input: T cells isolated from PBMCs. These receptors all come from a human donor in good health. Each CDR3 is given with its conserved first and last residue. D genes are given only for firm matches. Expanded clones are given a class, and other clones once, few, many or no size at all.

D | J | V | size | DNA | CDR3
. | TRBJ1-4 | TRBV10-1 | . | TGCGCCTTCAATCGGACAGCGCTGAATGAAAAACTGTTTTTT | CAFNRTALNEKLFF
TRBD1 | TRBJ2-1 | TRBV9 | . | TGTGCCAGCGGTGGGGGACAGGGGGCGGGTAAGTCCTACAATGAGCAGTTCTTC | CASGGGQGAGKSYNEQFF
. | TRBJ2-5 | TRBV5-4 | . | TGTGCCAGCAGCTTGCCGCAAGAGACCCAGTACTTC | CASSLPQETQYF
. | TRBJ2-7 | TRBV6-1 | . | TGTGCCAGCATGGGGTTTGGACTGGGCGAGCAGTACTTC | CASMGFGLGEQYF
. | TRBJ1-1 | TRBV15 | . | TGTGCCACCAGCAGTAATCGGGGAGTGGCCACTGAAGCTTTCTTT | CATSSNRGVATEAFF
TRBD1 | TRBJ1-4 | TRBV6-4 | . | TGTGCCAGCAGAAGGGGACAGAATGAAAAACTGTTTTTT | CASRRGQNEKLFF
. | TRBJ2-7 | TRBV7-8 | once | TGTGCCAGCAGTCCCAACCCGGCGGATCCCTACGAGCAGTACTTC | CASSPNPADPYEQYF
. | TRBJ1-3 | TRBV2 | . | TGTGCCAGTGCGGACTTCTTAAAGGAGCCTGGAAACACCATATATTTT | CASADFLKEPGNTIYF
. | TRBJ2-2 | TRBV6-5 | once | TGTGCCAGCAGTTATTCTCCTACCGGGGAGCTGTTTTTT | CASSYSPTGELFF
TRBD1 | TRBJ2-7 | TRBV5-1 | . | TGCGCCAGCAGCCCCCCGGACAGGGGGCATCACGAGCAGTACTTC | CASSPPDRGHHEQYF
. | TRBJ2-3 | TRBV13 | . | TGTGCCAGCAGCTTAGTTTCCTACTCCACAGATACGCAGTATTTT | CASSLVSYSTDTQYF
. | TRBJ2-5 | TRBV6-4 | . | TGTGCCAGCGGGTCTAGCCAAGAGACCCAGTACTTC | CASGSSQETQYF
TRBD2 | TRBJ2-4 | TRBV9 | . | TGTGCCAGCAGCGTAGGGGGGGGCAAAAACATTCAGTACTTC | CASSVGGGKNIQYF
TRBD1 | TRBJ2-7 | TRBV7-6 | . | TGTGCCAGCAGACAGAACACAGGGGATCCGGGCGAGCAGTACTTC | CASRQNTGDPGEQYF
TRBD1 | TRBJ2-1 | TRBV19 | . | TGTGCCAGTAGTGGGGACAGGTCTCATGAGCAGTTCTTC | CASSGDRSHEQFF
TRBD2 | TRBJ2-1 | TRBV6-5 | . | TGTGCCAGCAGTTCCACGGGGGGTGAGCAGTTCTTC | CASSSTGGEQFF
. | TRBJ2-3 | TRBV11-2 | . | TGTGCCAGCAGCTTATCTGGCGGCCCTAGCACAGATACGCAGTATTTT | CASSLSGGPSTDTQYF
TRBD2 | TRBJ2-1 | TRBV19 | . | TGTGCCAGTAGTGCCTCCCTAGCGGGAGTGCAGTTCTTC | CASSASLAGVQFF
. | TRBJ1-2 | TRBV29-1 | . | TGCAGCGTTGTACAGAACTATGGCTACACCTTC | CSVVQNYGYTF
. | TRBJ2-5 | TRBV6-6 | once | TGTGCCAGCACTAGGGGCCAAGAGACCCAGTACTTC | CASTRGQETQYF
. | TRBJ2-2 | TRBV6-5 | . | TGTGCCAGCAGTTACCAGGGGAACACCGGGGAGCTGTTTTTT | CASSYQGNTGELFF
. | TRBJ2-5 | TRBV4-1 | . | TGCGCCAGCAGCTACCAGGGGTTAGCCCAAGAGACCCAGTACTTC | CASSYQGLAQETQYF
. | TRBJ1-3 | TRBV4-1 | . | TGCGCCAGCAGCCTTAGTAGCTCTGGAAACACCATATATTTT | CASSLSSSGNTIYF
. | TRBJ2-5 | TRBV11-3 | once | TGTGCCAGCAGCTTTTTATTATCCTCGGAGACCCAGTACTTC | CASSFLLSSETQYF
. | TRBJ1-1 | TRBV5-1 | . | TGCGCCAGCAGCACCGGGGTGAACACTGAAGCTTTCTTT | CASSTGVNTEAFF
. | TRBJ2-7 | TRBV2 | . | TGTGCCAGCATCCCGGGAACGACTTACGAGCAGTACTTC | CASIPGTTYEQYF
. | TRBJ2-3 | TRBV5-4 | . | TGTGCCAGCAGCTTGGTGCCACAGGATACGCAGTATTTT | CASSLVPQDTQYF
TRBD2 | TRBJ2-4 | TRBV7-2 | . | TGTGCCAGCAGCTCTGGCTTAGCGGGACAACCCCCGGGCATTCAGTACTTC | CASSSGLAGQPPGIQYF
TRBD2 | TRBJ2-2 | TRBV9 | . | TGTGCCAGCAGCGTAGTCGGGACTAGCATCGGGGAGCTGTTTTTT | CASSVVGTSIGELFF
TRBD1 | TRBJ1-2 | TRBV29-1 | . | TGCAGCGTCTCGGGACAGGGGAACTATGGCTACACCTTC | CSVSGQGNYGYTF
TRBD1 | TRBJ1-2 | TRBV29-1 | . | TGCAGCGTTTCCCCTAACAGGGGTTGGAATCATGGCTACACCTTC | CSVSPNRGWNHGYTF
. | TRBJ2-4 | TRBV11-2 | once | TGTGCCAGCAGCTTAGAGTCTAGAAACATTCAGTACTTC | CASSLESRNIQYF
. | TRBJ2-7 | TRBV4-1 | . | TGCGCCAGCAGCCCCCGTCCGGTTCCCAATACCTCCTACGAGCAGTACTTC | CASSPRPVPNTSYEQYF
. | TRBJ2-1 | TRBV7-9 | . | TGTGCCAGCAGCTTAGTTCTCAGGTCCTCCTACAATGAGCAGTTCTTC | CASSLVLRSSYNEQFF
TRBD2 | TRBJ2-6 | TRBV6-5 | once | TGTGCCAGCAGTTACGACGGGGGGGCTGGGGCCAACGTCCTGACTTTC | CASSYDGGAGANVLTF
. | TRBJ2-7 | TRBV11-3 | . | TGTGCCAGCAGCCCCCGTTCAGGCTACGAGCAGTACTTC | CASSPRSGYEQYF
. | TRBJ2-4 | TRBV4-1 | . | TGCGCCAGCAGCCCAGGACACGCACTTAAAAACATTCAGTACTTC | CASSPGHALKNIQYF
. | TRBJ2-7 | TRBV28 | . | TGTGCCAGCAGTCCTATCTCTAGCGCAGGCAGTCTTTTC | CASSPISSAGSLF
TRBD1 | TRBJ2-7 | TRBV11-3 | once | TGTGCCAGCAGCTCCCGGACAGGGAACTACGAGCAGTACTTC | CASSSRTGNYEQYF
TRBD2 | TRBJ2-3 | TRBV5-1 | . | TGCGCCAGCAGCTTGGCCAGCGGGGGCGGGACAGATACGCAGTATTTT | CASSLASGGGTDTQYF
TRBD1 | TRBJ2-7 | TRBV4-1 | once | TGCGCCAGCAGCCAAGCTCCAGACAGGGCCTTCGAGCAGTACTTC | CASSQAPDRAFEQYF
TRBD2 | TRBJ2-5 | TRBV4-1 | . | TGCGCCAGCAGCCATTTTTCCGGGACTAGAAAGGAGACCCAGTACTTC | CASSHFSGTRKETQYF
. | TRBJ2-6 | TRBV4-2 | . | TGTGCCAGCAGCCTACCGGTGAGAGGGGCCAACGTCCTGACTTTC | CASSLPVRGANVLTF
TRBD2 | TRBJ2-7 | TRBV5-4 | . | TGTGCCAGCAGCCCCGGACTAGCGGGAGGGCCGGGGGAGCAGTACTTC | CASSPGLAGGPGEQYF
. | TRBJ2-6 | TRBV7-9 | . | TGTGCCAGCATCAAGGAGGACCGAATCTCTGGGGCCAACGTCCTGACTTTC | CASIKEDRISGANVLTF
TRBD2 | TRBJ2-1 | TRBV4-2 | . | TGTGCCAGCAGCCGAATAGCGGGGATTGTTAATGAGCAGTTCTTC | CASSRIAGIVNEQFF
TRBD1 | TRBJ1-4 | TRBV7-9 | . | TGTGCCAGCAGTTTGGACAGGGGGGATGAAAAACTGTTTTTT | CASSLDRGDEKLFF
. | TRBJ1-5 | TRBV16 | . | TGTGCCAGCAGCCAATCGAATGCAGGGAGCAATCAGCCCCAGCATTTT | CASSQSNAGSNQPQHF
. | TRBJ2-1 | TRBV6-1 | . | TGTGCCCTCCTCCAGGTCCCGGTCGGTGAGCAGTTCTTC | CALLQVPVGEQFF
. | TRBJ1-1 | TRBV10-3 | once | TGTGCCATCAGTGACGGGGTTACTCGACCCGGACTAGATAACCCGAACACTGAAGCTTTCTTT | CAISDGVTRPGLDNPNTEAFF
. | TRBJ1-6 | TRBV27 | . | TGTGCCAGCAAAGGGGGGGTCCTCTCACCCCTCCACTTT | CASKGGVLSPLHF
. | TRBJ2-2 | TRBV28 | . | TGTGCCAGCACCCCCGCCGGACAATCGAACACCGGGGAGCTGTTTTTT | CASTPAGQSNTGELFF
TRBD1 | TRBJ1-2 | TRBV28 | once | TGTGCCAGCAGCCCGACAGGGACAGGGGACTATGGCTACACCTTC | CASSPTGTGDYGYTF
. | TRBJ1-1 | TRBV4-1 | . | TGCGCCAGCAGCCAAGTTGAACCCGCGGGGACTGAAGCTTTCTTT | CASSQVEPAGTEAFF
TRBD2 | TRBJ2-1 | TRBV27 | . | TGTGCCAGCAGGATAACTAGCGGGAGGTCCAATGAGCAGTTCTTC | CASRITSGRSNEQFF
. | TRBJ1-1 | TRBV28 | . | TGTGCCAGCATCAGCGGGAACACTGAAGCTTTCTTT | CASISGNTEAFF